This T cell receptor (beta chain) derives from a study of shared clonotypes between healthy human individuals. Germline assignment: CDR1 LNHDA and CDR2 SQIVND (reference sequence). The CDR3 has 13 residues. V lost 3 bases, J lost 7 bases, and 13 bases lay in between. Note on this clone: Its antigen is unidentified.

Profiling relied on immunoSEQ multiplex PCR, and the TCRdb table lists in-frame clones only, not all of them. The table has about 2.2 million clones, about 93% seen once; the top ten hold about 1.6%. General observations from the study: Among four donors, roughly 5% of naive CD4 clonotypes were found in common.

CD45RO-negative, CCR7-selected cells formed the naive CD8 fraction, which excluded terminally differentiated effector memory CD45RA+ cells. J is TRBJ2-7 and V is TRBV19, with TRBD2 as a possible D gene (6 bases). The specimen sequenced was naive CD8+ T cells from PBMCs. The receptor's source is a man aged 18 to 29 in good health. Some clones in this sample may be carry-over from other donors' samples. CDR3 nucleotides: TGTGCCAGTAGTATTGGAGGGGTCCGGGAGCAGTACTTC. As protein: CASSIGGVREQYF.